The 27 T cell receptor beta chains reported below all come from one sample, sequenced in a study of OX40 agonist ivuxolimab in advanced cancers. Clones were read by immunoSEQ multiplex PCR, and TCRdb kept only the in-frame ones, dropping some. The table lists around 74,000 clones, 80% to 90% of them singletons. The source material was CD4+ or CD8+ T cells sorted from blood, sampled in a trial of the OX40 agonist ivuxolimab. These receptor sequences come from an adult with an advanced solid tumor such as melanoma, head and neck, liver or kidney cancer.

Turning to this clone: The sample carries other DNA sequences with the same CDR3. The genes are TRBV6-6 and TRBJ2-3; D not resolved. The ends were cut back, 5 bases at V and 1 base at J, with 4 bases in the middle. The CDR3 length is 12 residues. Germline assignment: CDR1 MNHNY and CDR2 SVGAGI (reference sequence). CDR3 sequence (DNA): TGTGCCAGCAGTCCGGGCACAGATACGCAGTATTTT. Its protein is CASSPGTDTQYF.

The sample holds a few counts of this clone. The rearrangement links TRBV5-1 to TRBJ1-1; D is unresolved. The CDR3 loop spans 15 amino acids. In germline, CDR1 is SGHRS, CDR2 YFSETQ. Deletions cut 2 bases from V and 0 bases from J, with 11 bases between. Written as DNA, the CDR3 is TGCGCCAGCAGCTTCGAAACAGCCTTGAACACTGAAGCTTTCTTT. Amino acids: CASSFETALNTEAFF.

This rearrangement joins TRBV14 to TRBJ2-5; TRBD2 matches at 7 bases. The CDR3 is 14 residues long. Germline CDR1 reads SGHDN; CDR2 reads FVKESK. The junction had 7 bases not matched to a gene; V was cut back by 4 bases and J by 5 bases. CDR3 region: CASSRFQGGETQYF. The CDR3 bases are TGTGCCAGCAGCCGATTCCAGGGAGGGGAGACCCAGTACTTC.

CDR3 loop: CASSPGQGFFQPQHF. CDR3 bases: TGTGCCAGCAGTCCGGGACAGGGGTTTTTTCAGCCCCAGCATTTT. V and J are TRBV6-5 and TRBJ1-5; TRBD1 agrees at 10 bases. This CDR3 has 15 residues. After removal of 5 bases from V and 6 bases from J, the junction contained 7 bases not matched to a gene. Germline V CDR1 and CDR2: MNHEY, SVGAGI.

The chain recombines TRBV27 with TRBJ1-3, with TRBD1 identical over 9 bases. This CDR3 is 18 amino acids long. Germline loops: CDR1 MNHEY, CDR2 SMNVEV (reference sequence). With V trimmed by 4 bases and J by 1 base, 11 bases remained unmatched. CDR3 protein: CASSSSGTGLYSGNTIYF. The CDR3 nucleotides read TGTGCCAGCAGTTCGTCCGGGACAGGGCTTTATTCTGGAAACACCATATATTTT.

The chain has TRBV18 and TRBJ2-2, with 8 bases fitting TRBD1. The CDR3 sequence is 15 residues long. The germline CDR1 and CDR2 sequences are KGHSH and LQKENI. The V segment lost 5 bases and the J segment 1 base; nucleotides outside the gene matches: 3. The CDR3 nucleotides are TGTGCCAGCTCAACCGGGACAGGGAACACCGGGGAGCTGTTTTTT. The encoded protein is CASSTGTGNTGELFF.

The chain combines TRBV21-1 with TRBJ2-7; the table assigns TRBD2, which was not confirmed against the DNA. TRBV21-1 is a pseudogene segment. The CDR3 runs 14 residues. The DNA of the CDR3 is TGTGCCAACTCTACCTGGACTGCCCCCTACGAGCAGTACTTC. This sequence encodes CANSTWTAPYEQYF.

The chain links TRBV29-1 to TRBJ2-7, with TRBD1 matching over 8 bases. The CDR3 sequence is 15 residues long. Per the germline V gene, CDR1 is SQVTM and CDR2 is ANQGSEA. Germline trimming cut 0 bases from V and 3 bases from J; bases unmatched to any gene: 7. CDR3 region: CSVEDPGTGGYEQYF. CDR3 DNA sequence: TGCAGCGTTGAAGATCCCGGGACAGGAGGCTACGAGCAGTACTTC.

The chain combines TRBV19 with TRBJ1-2; tentative D call: TRBD1 (6 bases). CDR3 length equals 14 residues. Germline values: CDR1 LNHDA, CDR2 SQIVND (reference sequence). V was pared by 2 bases and J by 6 bases, with 13 bases between. In DNA, the CDR3 is TGTGCCAGTAGTATATCTCGGGGGCAGGATGGCTACACCTTC. It yields the protein CASSISRGQDGYTF.

The chain employs TRBV5-6 and TRBJ2-3; perhaps TRBD1 as D (6 bases). CDR1 is SGHDT, CDR2 YYEEEE, per germline. The CDR3 loop spans 13 amino acids. The V gene lost 1 base and the J gene lost 5 bases, with 8 bases spanning the gap. CDR3 coding DNA: TGTGCCAGCAGCTTGTCACAGGGAGATACGCAGTATTTT. Amino acids: CASSLSQGDTQYF.

The gene calls are TRBV7-8 and TRBJ1-4, with D possibly matching TRBD1 (5 bases). Germline CDR1 and CDR2: SGHVS and FQNEAQ. Trimming took off 8 bases at V and 5 bases at J, with 12 bases between the two ends. The CDR3 consists of 13 residues. CDR3 bases: TGTGCCAGCTCACGAGGGGCAAATGAAAAACTGTTTTTT. Its protein is CASSRGANEKLFF.

V and J are TRBV5-4 and TRBJ2-1, with 8 bases aligning to TRBD2. CDR3 length: 17 residues. Trimming took 0 bases from V and 9 from J; bases not matched to a gene: 14. In germline, CDR1 is SGHNT, CDR2 YYREEE (reference sequence). The CDR3, as DNA: TGTGCCAGCAGCTTGGCCGGAGGAGCGGGAGTGCCCAGTGAGCAGTTCTTC. It specifies CASSLAGGAGVPSEQFF.

The J gene is TRBJ2-3, the V gene TRBV19, with TRBD2 matching over 10 bases. The V gene's germline CDR1 is LNHDA and CDR2 SQIVND (reference sequence). The CDR3 extends over 17 amino acids. The V and J ends lost 5 bases and 5 bases, in that order; junction bases with no gene match: 13. CDR3 DNA: TGTGCCAGTAGTCCCAGAACCAAAGCGGGGGGGGGAGATACGCAGTATTTT. Its protein is CASSPRTKAGGGDTQYF.

The V call is TRBV2, the J call TRBJ2-3; D is uncertain. Germline CDR1 SNHLY, CDR2 FYNNEI. Trimming pared 4 bases from V and 0 bases from J, leaving 14 bases between. The CDR3 loop spans 16 amino acids. The CDR3 loop reads CASSAQTVISTDTQYF. CDR3 nucleotide sequence: TGTGCCAGCAGTGCCCAGACGGTGATTAGCACAGATACGCAGTATTTT. Complete variable domain (other parts from reference TRBV2 and TRBJ2-3): EPEVTQTPSHQVTQMGQEVILRCVPISNHLYFYWYRQILGQKVEFLVSFYNNEISEKSEIFDDQFSVERPDGSNFTLKIRSTKLEDSAMYFCASSAQTVISTDTQYFGPGTRLTVL.

Only one count was recorded for this clone. This chain joins TRBV6-5 and TRBJ1-6; tentative D call: TRBD1 (5 bases). Trimming cost V 0 bases and J 5 bases, with 8 bases left between them. The germline CDR1 and CDR2 sequences are MNHEY and SVGAGI. The CDR3 runs 15 residues. Here the CDR3 DNA reads TGTGCCAGCAGTTACTCGACCAGGGATAATTCACCCCTCCACTTT. Translation gives CASSYSTRDNSPLHF.

This clone was detected only a few times. The rearrangement links TRBV5-6 to TRBJ2-3; TRBD2 might be the D (5 bases). Germline CDR1 is SGHDT and CDR2 is YYEEEE. Trimming removed 4 bases at V and 2 bases at J, with 17 bases between. The CDR3 contains 16 residues. CDR3 sequence: CASSRDRARVTDTQYF. The CDR3, as DNA: TGTGCCAGCAGCCGAGACCGGGCGCGGGTCACAGATACGCAGTATTTT.

The chain uses TRBV7-9 and TRBJ2-5; the match to TRBD1 covers 11 bases. The J call may be mistaken, given a closer DNA end match to TRBJ2-7. Germline CDR1 is SEHNR and CDR2 is FQNEAQ (reference sequence). This CDR3 contains 15 residues. The CDR3 DNA sequence: TGTGCCAGCAGCTTACGGACAGGGGGCTTATACGAGCAGTACTTC. Its translation is CASSLRTGGLYEQYF.

The J gene is TRBJ2-7, the V gene TRBV30; D gene uncertain. V was trimmed by 2 bases and J by 4 bases, leaving 18 bases between them. This CDR3 contains 15 residues. The germline CDR1 and CDR2 sequences are GTSNPN and SVGIG (reference sequence). CDR3 amino acids: CAWSSYRVEIYEQYF. CDR3 nucleotides: TGTGCCTGGAGTTCCTACCGGGTCGAGATTTACGAGCAGTACTTC.

The chain links TRBV12-5 to TRBJ2-2, with D maybe TRBD1 (5 bases). The ends were cut back, 0 bases at V and 0 bases at J, with 11 bases in the middle. The length of the CDR3 is 17 residues. Germline values: CDR1 LGHNT, CDR2 FRNRAP. CDR3 sequence (DNA): TGTGCTAGTGGTTTGGTACTGACAGCTGCGAACACCGGGGAGCTGTTTTTT. It encodes CASGLVLTAANTGELFF.

In DNA form, the CDR3 reads TGTGCCAGCACCCCGCGGAGAGGGGGAGGGAGCTACACCTTC. It is translated as CASTPRRGGGSYTF. V gene TRBV7-9 combines with J gene TRBJ1-2; possible D gene TRBD1, 6 bases. V shed 7 bases and J shed 9 bases, with 21 bases lying between them. From germline, CDR1 is SEHNR and CDR2 FQNEAQ (reference sequence). The CDR3 sequence is 14 residues long.

In this sample, this clone turned up once. The chain recombines TRBV5-1 with TRBJ2-5; D possibly corresponds to TRBD1 (5 bases). The J call may be in error: the DNA end matches TRBJ2-7 better. The CDR3 sequence is 12 residues long. Germline assignment: CDR1 SGHRS and CDR2 YFSETQ. The CDR3 DNA sequence: TGCGCCAGCAGCTTGAGGGGCTACGAGCAGTACTTC. It is translated as CASSLRGYEQYF.

This chain joins TRBV18 and TRBJ1-2, with D perhaps matching TRBD1 (5 bases). The CDR3 length is 14 residues. Germline lookup yields CDR1 KGHSH and CDR2 LQKENI. V lost 6 bases, J lost 6 bases, and 17 bases lay in between. CDR3 region: CASSPGLGFDGYTF. For the CDR3, the DNA is TGTGCCAGCTCGCCGGGACTGGGATTCGATGGCTACACCTTC.

V is TRBV14 and J is TRBJ2-7; perhaps TRBD2 as D (7 bases). The CDR3 consists of 16 residues. V was clipped by 0 bases and J by 4 bases, with 16 bases between them. Germline V CDR1 and CDR2: SGHDN, FVKESK. CDR3 loop: CASSQDRGALGYEQYF. The CDR3 DNA is TGTGCCAGCAGCCAAGATCGGGGGGCCCTCGGGTACGAGCAGTACTTC.

The V and J genes are TRBV30 and TRBJ1-1, with D perhaps TRBD1 (5 bases). Trimming shortened V by 0 bases and J by 4 bases, and 9 bases separated the two germline ends. Germline CDR1 GTSNPN, CDR2 SVGIG (reference sequence). This CDR3 has 13 amino acids. CDR3 in DNA: TGTGCCTGGAGTGTTAGCGGGGCCACTGAAGCTTTCTTT. This translates into CAWSVSGATEAFF.

The V gene is TRBV29-1, the J gene TRBJ1-2; no definite D call. Germline V gene lookup returns CDR1 SQVTM and CDR2 ANQGSEA. The CDR3 covers 11 residues. V gave up 5 bases and J gave up 8 bases, with 12 bases separating them. In DNA, the CDR3 is TGCAGCGTTTGGGTGACTTGGGGCTACACCTTC. Translation gives CSVWVTWGYTF.

The J gene is TRBJ2-7, the V gene TRBV29-1, with 10 bases fitting TRBD1. Trimming cost V 6 bases and J 5 bases; bases outside gene matches: 7. The CDR3 sequence is 13 residues long. Germline CDR1 and CDR2: SQVTM and ANQGSEA. The CDR3 reads CSVKDRGFDEQYF. DNA for the CDR3: TGCAGCGTGAAGGACAGGGGGTTCGACGAGCAGTACTTC.

The rearrangement joins TRBV7-2 to TRBJ1-5; no reliable D call. Germline CDR1 reads SGHTA; CDR2 reads FQGNSA. The CDR3 extends over 15 amino acids. V was pared by 1 base and J by 1 base, with 8 bases between. The CDR3 reads CASSLGAGSNQPQHF. CDR3 bases: TGTGCCAGCAGCTTAGGGGCGGGGAGCAATCAGCCCCAGCATTTT.